A selection of T cell receptor beta chains follows, all from one sample in a study of response to subunit inactivated influenza vaccine. TCRdb re-called the RT-PCR reads through MiXCR, storing one row per CDR3 protein. The table lists 710,000 or so distinct CDR3 sequences, around 16% of them singletons. The sample consisted of PBMCs from blood, taken approximately 12 days after vaccination. The source is a man between 50 and 59 years old who received an inactivated influenza vaccine. Both conserved end residues are part of each CDR3. Fields, in order: J gene, clone size, D gene, V gene, CDR3 DNA, CDR3 protein. A D gene is named only where the DNA matches it firmly. A clone size is listed for some rows: how often the clone was seen (once, few, many), or a class if it is expanded.

TRBJ2-7 | few | NA | TRBV9 | TGTGCCAGCAGCGTATCAGCAGGGACCTCCTACGAGCAGTACTTC | CASSVSAGTSYEQYF
TRBJ2-1 | NA | TRBD1 | TRBV10-1 | TGCGCCAGCAGCACCTACCGGGACAGGGGGCATCGGTCCTACAATGAGCAGTTCTTC | CASSTYRDRGHRSYNEQFF
TRBJ1-1 | NA | NA | TRBV11-1 | TGTGCCAGCAGCTTATCCGGGGGGGAACGCACTGAAGCTTTCTTT | CASSLSGGERTEAFF
TRBJ2-1 | few | NA | TRBV29-1 | TGCAGCGTTGACAGGGACGCCTGGGGTGAGCAGTTCTTC | CSVDRDAWGEQFF
TRBJ1-1 | NA | NA | TRBV12-3/TRBV12-4 | TGTGCCAGCAGTTCTTTAGGGGTGGCTTTCTTT | CASSSLGVAFF
TRBJ2-3 | NA | NA | TRBV4-3 | TGCGCCAGCAGCCAAGATCTTTATAGCTTAGATACGCAGTATTTT | CASSQDLYSLDTQYF
TRBJ2-7 | few | NA | TRBV6-2/TRBV6-3 | TGTGCCAGCAGTTACGACAGATACTACGAGCAGTACTTC | CASSYDRYYEQYF
TRBJ2-5 | many | NA | TRBV29-1 | TGCAGCGTTTTTCCCGACATTGAGACCCAGTACTTC | CSVFPDIETQYF
TRBJ2-1 | NA | NA | TRBV11-2 | TGTGCCAGCAGCTTAGACAGCGGCCAGAATTTATACAATGAGCAGTTCTTC | CASSLDSGQNLYNEQFF
TRBJ2-1 | NA | TRBD2 | TRBV7-8 | TGTGCCAGCACTCGAGGGACTAGCGGGAGCGATGAGCAGTTCTTC | CASTRGTSGSDEQFF
TRBJ2-1 | few | NA | TRBV5-1 | TGCGCCAGCAGCTCCCAAGCCCCCTTTGTAAAAGGTGGGAATGAGCAGTTCTTC | CASSSQAPFVKGGNEQFF
TRBJ1-3 | NA | NA | TRBV7-2 | TGTGCCAGCAGCTTACGCAGGGCCTCTGGAAACACCATATATTTT | CASSLRRASGNTIYF
TRBJ2-3 | NA | NA | TRBV18 | TGTGCCAGCTCACCACGCTGGAGAGTGGGGACAGATACGCAGTATTTT | CASSPRWRVGTDTQYF
TRBJ1-6 | NA | NA | TRBV21-1 | TGTGCCAGCAGCAAACGCCCTGGGACAGGGGGATATTATAATTCACCCCTCCACTTT | CASSKRPGTGGYYNSPLHF
TRBJ2-5 | NA | NA | TRBV7-2 | TGTGCCAGCAGCCCCCGGGGGACGGGGCTAACCCAGTACTTC | CASSPRGTGLTQYF
TRBJ1-1 | NA | NA | TRBV7-3 | TGTGCCAGCAGCTTTTTTGTCAGGGAAGACACTGAAGCTTTCTTT | CASSFFVREDTEAFF
TRBJ2-5 | NA | NA | TRBV5-5 | TGTGCCAGCAGCTTGGTCCCTAGCGTCGGAGAGACCCAGTACTTC | CASSLVPSVGETQYF
TRBJ2-7 | few | TRBD1 | TRBV10-3 | TGTGCCATCAAATTGGGGGCAGGGGGCGATGAGCAGTACTTC | CAIKLGAGGDEQYF
TRBJ1-2 | few | NA | TRBV5-1 | TGCGCCAGCAGCTTGGACGGCCTCGGCGGCTACACCTTC | CASSLDGLGGYTF
TRBJ2-2 | NA | NA | TRBV7-9 | TGTGCCAGCAGCGCGGGTTTGTGGGCCGGGGAGCTGTTTTTT | CASSAGLWAGELFF
TRBJ1-2 | few | NA | TRBV19 | TGTGCCAGTAGTACCCTCACAACCTTGGGCTACACCTTC | CASSTLTTLGYTF
TRBJ1-1 | NA | NA | TRBV20-1 | TGCAGTGCTAGGTGGGTTAACACTGAAGCTTTCTTT | CSARWVNTEAFF
TRBJ2-1 | NA | TRBD1 | TRBV7-9 | TGTGCCAGCAGAGCCGGGACAGGGGTTTTGAATGAGCAGTTCTTC | CASRAGTGVLNEQFF
TRBJ2-5 | many | NA | TRBV2 | TGTGCCAGCACTCTAGGAGGGATGATTCAAGAGACCCAGTACTTC | CASTLGGMIQETQYF
TRBJ2-7 | NA | NA | TRBV14 | TGTGCCAGCAGCCAAGTTGGCCAGTTCTACGAGCAGTACTTC | CASSQVGQFYEQYF
TRBJ2-5 | few | NA | TRBV10-2 | TGCGCCAGCAGTGGCGGCACTACCGGGGCGGAGACCCAGTACTTC | CASSGGTTGAETQYF
TRBJ2-3 | NA | TRBD2 | TRBV27 | TGTGCCAGCAGTTTACTAGCGGGAGAACACCTAGATACGCAGTATTTT | CASSLLAGEHLDTQYF
TRBJ2-1 | many | NA | TRBV20-1 | TGCAGTGCTAGATCTACGTACAATGAGCAGTTCTTC | CSARSTYNEQFF
TRBJ1-5 | NA | NA | TRBV19 | TGTGCCAGTAGTATGACGGGTAATCAGCCCCAGCATTTT | CASSMTGNQPQHF
TRBJ2-2 | NA | TRBD2 | TRBV20-1 | TGCAGTGCGAGACTAGCGGGAGTGAACACCGGGGAGCTGTTTTTT | CSARLAGVNTGELFF
TRBJ1-6 | NA | TRBD1 | TRBV28 | TGTGCCAGCAGTTCTACCGACAGGGGCTATAATTCACCCCTCCACTTT | CASSSTDRGYNSPLHF
TRBJ2-7 | NA | TRBD1 | TRBV7-9 | TGTGCCAGCAGCACGACAGGGGGCGAGCAGTACTTC | CASSTTGGEQYF
TRBJ2-7 | NA | NA | TRBV5-5 | TGTGCCAGCAGCTTGTACAGTCCGAGCTCCTACGAGCAGTACTTC | CASSLYSPSSYEQYF
TRBJ1-1 | few | NA | TRBV12-3/TRBV12-4 | TGTGCCAGCACCCAGGAAGGCCAGGGAGCTTTCTTT | CASTQEGQGAFF
TRBJ2-7 | few | NA | TRBV6-1 | TGTGCCAGCAGTGGACAGTTTGGCCAGTACTTC | CASSGQFGQYF
TRBJ2-1 | NA | NA | TRBV20-1 | TGCGGTGCTAGAGATCTTACAAGGGAGCAGTTCTTC | CGARDLTREQFF
TRBJ1-1 | few | TRBD1 | TRBV3-1 | TGTGCCAGCAGCCCGGGACAGTTTGAAGCTTTCTTT | CASSPGQFEAFF
TRBJ1-1 | NA | NA | TRBV18 | TGTGCCAGCTCACCAGACTTGAACACTGAAGCTTTCTTT | CASSPDLNTEAFF
TRBJ1-5 | NA | NA | TRBV20-1 | TGCAGTGCCTGGGACGGACCTTATAGCAATCAGCCCCAGCATTTT | CSAWDGPYSNQPQHF
TRBJ1-4 | few | NA | TRBV5-5 | TGTGCCAGCAGCACAACAGCGTCCTGGGGTAATGAAAAACTGTTTTTT | CASSTTASWGNEKLFF
TRBJ1-5 | many | NA | TRBV7-6 | TGTGCCAGCAGCCGGACAGCAAATAGCAATCAGCCCCAGCATTTT | CASSRTANSNQPQHF
TRBJ2-3 | NA | TRBD1 | TRBV6-1 | TGTGCCAGTGCTAGGGACAGGGCCACAGATACGCAGTATTTT | CASARDRATDTQYF
TRBJ2-1 | few | NA | TRBV29-1 | TGCAGCGTTAGCCTGAGCTCCTACAATGAGCAGTTCTTC | CSVSLSSYNEQFF
TRBJ2-4 | NA | NA | TRBV20-1 | TGCAGTGCTAGAGTTCCGGGAAGGCTCAACATTCAGTACTTC | CSARVPGRLNIQYF
TRBJ2-1 | few | TRBD2 | TRBV10-1 | TGCGCCAGCAGTGAGTCGACGGGGACTAGCGGGGGGGTACCCCAACATGAGCAGTTCTTC | CASSESTGTSGGVPQHEQFF
TRBJ1-1 | NA | NA | TRBV6-1 | TGTGCCAGTTCAGGGAGGTACACTGAAGCTTTCTTT | CASSGRYTEAFF
TRBJ1-1 | few | NA | TRBV7-8 | TGTGCCAGCAGCTTAGGCTCCTTCATGAACACTGAAGCTTTCTTT | CASSLGSFMNTEAFF
TRBJ1-6 | NA | NA | TRBV6-2/TRBV6-3 | TGTGCCAGCACTATCCGGGACGTTAATAATTCACCCCTCCACTTT | CASTIRDVNNSPLHF
TRBJ2-7 | few | TRBD2 | TRBV20-1 | TGCAGTGCTAGCAGTCTAGCGGGAGCCGCATCCTACGAGCAGTACTTC | CSASSLAGAASYEQYF
TRBJ1-5 | few | NA | TRBV7-9 | TGTGCCAGCAGCTATGCCAACAGGGTGGGTCAGCCCCAGCATTTT | CASSYANRVGQPQHF
TRBJ2-1 | NA | NA | TRBV18 | TGTGCCAGCTCGCACACAACCGGGACTTTAGTCTACAATGAGCAGTTCTTC | CASSHTTGTLVYNEQFF
TRBJ2-2 | NA | TRBD2 | TRBV20-1 | TGCAGTGCTAGCGGGGGGGCCATCGGGGAGCTGTTTTTT | CSASGGAIGELFF